This record covers a single T cell receptor beta chain. TCR beta CDR3 sequences were amplified from RNA transcripts. Using the HTBI primer set, a first-round RT-PCR was run on the TCR CDR3. TCRdb processed the multiplex PCR reads anew with MiXCR; each CDR3 protein has one entry. The repertoire holds some 760,000 distinct CDR3 sequences, with less than 15% as singletons. J was trimmed by 7 bases and V by 3 bases; bases with no gene match: 4. The CDR3 sequence is 14 residues long. Germline CDR1 is DFQATT and CDR2 is SNEGSKA (reference sequence). These data are taken from a study of T cells in Graves' hyperthyroidism and ophthalmopathy. Hyperthyroidism of Graves' type that showed no ophthalmopathy progression within 18 months was stable.

Source material: blood. The source of this sequence is a woman aged 18-29 years with Graves' hyperthyroidism. This chain uses TRBV20-1 with TRBJ1-6; 9 bases agree with TRBD1. This chain's CDR3 is CSASRTGVNSPLHF. CDR3 coding DNA: TGCAGTGCTAGTAGGACAGGGGTGAATTCACCCCTCCACTTT.